This TCR beta chain derives from a study of circulating tumor DNA in untreated peripheral T-cell lymphoma. General study results and limits: In over 60% of patients, tumor-specific clonotypes were identified.

Only in-frame clones appear in the TCRdb table, and some are missing; sequencing was by immunoSEQ multiplex PCR. The table has fewer than 7,500 clones, around 74% seen once. J gave up 5 bases and V 1 base, and 4 bases lay outside the gene matches. CDR1 is MNHNS and CDR2 is SASEGT in the germline V gene. CDR3 length equals 15 residues. Concerning this clone itself: Its antigen is as yet unknown.

The gene calls are TRBV6-1 and TRBJ1-5; 8 nucleotides match TRBD1. The clonotype was recovered from a human donor with peripheral T-cell lymphoma. Sequencing was carried out using tumor tissue. The CDR3 nucleotides read TGTGCCAGCAGTGAAGGGACAGGGACATATCAGCCCCAGCATTTT. This sequence encodes CASSEGTGTYQPQHF.